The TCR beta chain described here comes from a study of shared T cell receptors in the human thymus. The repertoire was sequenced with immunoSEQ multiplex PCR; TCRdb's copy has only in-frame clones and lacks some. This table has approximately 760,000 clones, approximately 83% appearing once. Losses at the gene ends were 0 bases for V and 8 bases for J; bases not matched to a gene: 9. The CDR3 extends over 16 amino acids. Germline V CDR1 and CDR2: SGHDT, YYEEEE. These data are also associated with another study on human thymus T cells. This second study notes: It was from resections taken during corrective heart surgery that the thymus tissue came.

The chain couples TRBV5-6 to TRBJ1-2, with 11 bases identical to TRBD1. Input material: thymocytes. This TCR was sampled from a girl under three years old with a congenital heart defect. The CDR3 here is CASSLVSDRGLKGYTF. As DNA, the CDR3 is TGTGCCAGCAGCTTGGTTTCGGACAGGGGGCTCAAGGGCTACACCTTC.